This record concerns one TCR beta chain sequence. Its antigen is as yet unknown. The sample comes from a study of beta chain features in type 1 diabetes. The study reverse transcribed the entire isolated RNA, so it sequenced expressed TCRB transcripts. Profiled with immunoSEQ multiplex PCR; TCRdb holds only in-frame clones, not every one. The sample lists hundreds of thousands of clones; under 20% were seen once. Germline CDR1 and CDR2: SQVTM and ANQGSEA. The V end was cut by 4 bases, the J end by 4 bases, with 19 bases between. The CDR3 totals 15 residues. The study, taken as a whole, reports: Type 1 diabetes patients had moderately but significantly shorter TCRB CDR3s in all four CD4+ subsets. A PCR bias possibly favoring shorter templates would apply equally to patients and controls.

The rearrangement links TRBV29-1 to TRBJ1-2; tentative D call: TRBD1 (6 bases). The sequenced sample consisted of naive CD4+ T cells from blood. The clonotype comes from a woman younger than 30 in good health. As DNA, the CDR3 is TGCAGCGTTGGACCAAACGAGGGACAAATCTATGGCTACACCTTC. It specifies CSVGPNEGQIYGYTF.